Included here is one T cell receptor beta chain sequence, with context. Antigen unknown. The sample is drawn from a study of OX40 agonist ivuxolimab in advanced cancers. Overall study: Each patient was given ivuxolimab into a vein every 2 weeks, at 0.01 to 10 mg/kg. Patients treated during dose escalation were battling hepatocellular carcinoma, melanoma, renal cell or head and neck cancer. Study-wide results and caveats: CD8+ T cells averaged more expanded clones than CD4+. Clonal expansion by week 6 occurred in CD4+ and CD8+ blood T cells (at 0.1 to 3.0 mg/kg).

The V end lost 7 bases, the J end lost 1 base, and 14 bases lay between the germline ends. CDR3 length: 14 residues. Germline CDR1 reads SGHNT; CDR2 reads YYREEE (reference sequence). Sequenced by immunoSEQ multiplex PCR; TCRdb stores in-frame clones only, minus some. This table has about 93,000 clones, about 92% appearing once. The TCR sequence derives from an adult with an advanced solid tumor such as melanoma, head and neck, liver or kidney cancer. Sequenced material: CD4+ or CD8+ T cells sorted from blood, taken in a trial of the OX40 agonist ivuxolimab. The chain joins TRBV5-4 to TRBJ2-5; D tentatively fits TRBD1 or TRBD2 (5 bases each). The chain's CDR3 is CASASWGTQETQYF. The CDR3 DNA follows: TGTGCCAGCGCGAGTTGGGGGACCCAAGAGACCCAGTACTTC.